This T cell receptor beta chain came from a study of Graves' ophthalmopathy and Graves' hyperthyroidism. This clonotype was counted at least ten times. Its specificity is not known. RNA transcripts were the template, and TCR beta CDR3 regions were amplified from them. Second-round multiplex PCR came after first-round RT-PCR with HTBI primers. TCRdb re-derived calls from the multiplex PCR reads in MiXCR, one entry per CDR3 protein. Of about 420,000 distinct CDR3 sequences listed, roughly 20% are singletons. PBMCs were isolated by Ficoll-Paque density gradient centrifugation, using roughly 9.7 ml of fresh peripheral blood as the starting material. V lost 5 bases to trimming and J lost 0 bases; unmatched junction nucleotides: 5. CDR3 length: 17 amino acids. Germline CDR1 and CDR2: LNHDA and SQIVND (reference sequence). Points from the study as a whole: Using a 13-signature model, the authors split ophthalmopathy from stable hyperthyroidism, with roughly 88% sensitivity and approximately 80% specificity.

This receptor was identified in a woman younger than 35 with stable Graves' hyperthyroidism. The specimen sequenced was peripheral blood. The V gene is TRBV19, the J gene TRBJ1-5; 12 nucleotides line up with TRBD1. CDR3 nucleotides: TGTGCCAGTAGTGCGGGGACAGGGGGCTATAGCAATCAGCCCCAGCATTTT. Residues: CASSAGTGGYSNQPQHF.